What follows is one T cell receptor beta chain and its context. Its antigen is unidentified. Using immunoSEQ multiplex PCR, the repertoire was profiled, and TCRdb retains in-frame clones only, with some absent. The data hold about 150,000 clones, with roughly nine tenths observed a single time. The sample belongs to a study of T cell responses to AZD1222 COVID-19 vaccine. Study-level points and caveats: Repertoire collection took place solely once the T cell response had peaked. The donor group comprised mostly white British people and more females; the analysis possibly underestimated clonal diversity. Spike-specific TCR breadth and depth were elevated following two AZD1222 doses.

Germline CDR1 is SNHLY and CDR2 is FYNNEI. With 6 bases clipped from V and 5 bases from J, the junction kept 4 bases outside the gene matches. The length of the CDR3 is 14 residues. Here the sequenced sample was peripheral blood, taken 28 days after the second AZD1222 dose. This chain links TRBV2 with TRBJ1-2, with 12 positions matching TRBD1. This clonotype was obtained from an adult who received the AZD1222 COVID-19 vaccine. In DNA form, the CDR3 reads TGTGCCAGCAGCGGGACAGGGGGCCTATATGGCTACACCTTC. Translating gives CASSGTGGLYGYTF.